The 28 T cell receptor beta chains presented below share a single source sample, sequenced in a study of cytomegalovirus exposure and HLA in healthy donors. The PCR made use of 60 Vbeta and 13 Jbeta primers. Profiled with immunoSEQ multiplex PCR; TCRdb holds only in-frame clones, not every one. The sample includes 85,000 to 100,000 clones, roughly 60% of them seen just once. Sequencing was performed on PBMCs. These receptors originate from a human donor in good health.

The chain recombines TRBV7-2 with TRBJ1-6; D gene unclear. Trimming removed 2 bases at V and 8 bases at J, with 10 bases between. Germline CDR1 is SGHTA and CDR2 is FQGNSA. This CDR3 region has 14 residues. DNA of the CDR3: TGTGCCAGCAGCTTACGTGCTGGAGATTCACCCCTCCACTTT. Translating gives CASSLRAGDSPLHF.

The genes are TRBV5-4 and TRBJ2-7, with D tentatively TRBD2 (5 bases). The CDR3 totals 13 residues. V was shortened by 3 bases and J by 3 bases, with 10 bases between the two germline ends. Germline V gene lookup returns CDR1 SGHNT and CDR2 YYREEE (reference sequence). The CDR3 sequence: CASSSYEGYEQYF. In DNA form, the CDR3 reads TGTGCCAGCAGCTCATACGAGGGCTACGAGCAGTACTTC.

The chain recombines TRBV2 with TRBJ1-3; the match to TRBD1 covers 7 bases. Losses at the gene ends were 8 bases for V and 0 bases for J; bases not matched to a gene: 10. CDR1 and CDR2 (germline): SNHLY, FYNNEI. The CDR3 loop spans 16 amino acids. This CDR3 reads CASGSGQPNSGNTIYF. For the CDR3, the DNA is TGTGCCAGCGGTTCGGGACAGCCAAACTCTGGAAACACCATATATTTT.

The sample holds a few counts of this clone. This chain connects TRBV5-4 to TRBJ2-2; 7 bases agree with TRBD1. There are 16 residues in the CDR3. CDR1 is SGHNT, CDR2 YYREEE, per germline (reference sequence). With V trimmed by 4 bases and J by 0 bases, 6 bases remained unmatched. The CDR3 protein is CASSVDRATNTGELFF. The CDR3 DNA sequence: TGTGCCAGCAGCGTCGACAGGGCAACGAACACCGGGGAGCTGTTTTTT.

The rearrangement uses TRBV4-3 and TRBJ2-2; 8 positions agree with TRBD2. Germline CDR1 and CDR2: LGHNA and YSLEER. CDR3 size: 17 residues. V lost 0 bases to trimming and J lost 8 bases; unmatched junction nucleotides: 11. The CDR3 here is CASSQDRGGGDRGELFF. The CDR3 nucleotides are TGCGCCAGCAGCCAAGATCGGGGGGGAGGGGATAGGGGGGAGCTGTTTTTT.

In the case of this clone: Other DNA sequences in this specimen translate into the identical CDR3. The chain is built from TRBV10-2 and TRBJ2-7; 8 nucleotides line up with TRBD1. Per germline, CDR1 WSHSY and CDR2 SAAADI. V was clipped by 7 bases and J by 4 bases; unmatched bases: 0. This CDR3 comprises 11 residues. In DNA form, the CDR3 reads TGCGCCAGCAACAGGGGGTACGAGCAGTACTTC. Amino acid sequence: CASNRGYEQYF.

As regards this clone: Within the sample, other DNA sequences also encode this same CDR3. This chain uses TRBV18 with TRBJ1-1; 8 nucleotides agree with TRBD1. The CDR3 sequence is 13 residues long. Per germline, CDR1 KGHSH and CDR2 LQKENI. J lost 2 bases, V lost 6 bases, and 2 bases had no gene match. For the CDR3, the DNA is TGTGCCAGCTCGGACAGGGAAAACACTGAAGCTTTCTTT. It translates to CASSDRENTEAFF.

The V call is TRBV7-2, the J call TRBJ1-2; D is unclear. Trimming removed 8 bases at V and 1 base at J, with 14 bases between. The germline V gene encodes CDR1 SGHTA and CDR2 FQGNSA. The CDR3 is made up of 14 amino acids. CDR3 loop: CASGQRNYNYGYTF. The CDR3, as DNA: TGTGCCAGCGGCCAGCGGAACTATAACTATGGCTACACCTTC.

This clone was observed once. Other DNA sequences in this sample translate to the same CDR3. This chain joins TRBV6-4 and TRBJ2-2; possible D gene TRBD1, 5 bases. The V end lost 3 bases, the J end lost 4 bases, and 9 bases lay between the germline ends. The CDR3 length is 14 residues. Germline CDR1 is MRHNA and CDR2 is SNTAGT. CDR3: CASSDGAGTGELFF. CDR3 DNA sequence: TGTGCCAGCAGTGATGGGGCTGGCACCGGGGAGCTGTTTTTT.

The chain carries TRBV5-1 and TRBJ1-2; D is possibly TRBD1 (5 bases). V was trimmed by 4 bases and J by 4 bases, leaving 20 bases between them. Germline V lookup: CDR1 SGHRS, CDR2 YFSETQ. The CDR3 spans 16 residues. CDR3 DNA sequence: TGCGCCAGCAGCCCGACGGGGGGGGAGGCCCTCTATGGCTACACCTTC. Protein sequence: CASSPTGGEALYGYTF.

This chain's CDR3 is CASSFRDREETQYF. The DNA of the CDR3 is TGTGCCAGCAGCTTCCGGGACAGGGAAGAGACCCAGTACTTC. This chain joins TRBV7-9 and TRBJ2-5, with 9 positions matching TRBD1. V was clipped by 3 bases and J by 3 bases; unmatched bases: 2. Germline assignment: CDR1 SEHNR and CDR2 FQNEAQ (reference sequence). The CDR3 covers 14 residues.

The rearrangement joins TRBV10-3 to TRBJ2-2; no definite D call. In germline, CDR1 is ENHRY, CDR2 SYGVKD. The length of the CDR3 is 13 residues. Deletions cut 7 bases from V and 1 base from J, with 7 bases between. CDR3 sequence reads: CAITTENTGELFF. Written as DNA, the CDR3 is TGTGCCATCACTACAGAGAACACCGGGGAGCTGTTTTTT.

This sequence joins TRBV27 and TRBJ1-5; perhaps TRBD1 as D (5 bases). The CDR3 extends over 15 amino acids. Per the germline V gene, CDR1 is MNHEY and CDR2 is SMNVEV (reference sequence). V lost 3 bases, J lost 6 bases, and 15 bases lay in between. CDR3 in DNA: TGTGCCAGCAGTTTGTCAATAACAGGAACTCAGCCCCAGCATTTT. It is translated as CASSLSITGTQPQHF.

A few counts support this clone. The rearrangement joins TRBV5-8 to TRBJ1-1; maybe TRBD1 (6 bases). V lost 7 bases, J lost 3 bases, and 19 bases lay in between. This CDR3 comprises 15 residues. CDR1 is SGHTS, CDR2 YDEGEE, per germline. CDR3 nucleotide sequence: TGTGCCAGCGGCGGAAGGGGCAGGGGTTACACTGAAGCTTTCTTT. Protein: CASGGRGRGYTEAFF.

This clone was seen just once. The V gene is TRBV7-2, the J gene TRBJ2-7; TRBD1 is a possible D gene (6 bases). V was shortened by 4 bases and J by 2 bases, with 27 bases between the two germline ends. Germline V gene lookup returns CDR1 SGHTA and CDR2 FQGNSA. The CDR3 has 19 residues. CDR3 amino acids: CASSSDIPPLTGLAYEQYF. In DNA, the CDR3 is TGTGCCAGCAGCTCCGATATCCCCCCCCTTACAGGGTTGGCCTACGAGCAGTACTTC.

The genes are TRBV7-3 and TRBJ1-2, with 10 bases aligning to TRBD1. The CDR3 totals 14 residues. In germline, CDR1 is SGHTA, CDR2 FQGTGA. With V trimmed by 5 bases and J by 4 bases, 4 bases remained unmatched. In DNA, the CDR3 is TGTGCCAGCAGCCCCGGACAGGGGGGCTATGGCTACACCTTC. Its translation: CASSPGQGGYGYTF.

This clone has a handful of counts. V is TRBV25-1 and J is TRBJ2-1, with unresolved D. Germline V gives CDR1 MGHDK, CDR2 SYGVNS. The CDR3 contains 15 residues. V was trimmed by 3 bases and J by 0 bases, leaving 9 bases between them. The CDR3 loop is CASSDAGSSYNEQFF. The CDR3 region has the DNA TGTGCCAGCAGTGACGCAGGTAGCTCCTACAATGAGCAGTTCTTC.

This clone was observed a handful of times. V and J are TRBV2 and TRBJ2-7; maybe TRBD1 (6 bases). The CDR3 consists of 14 residues. The V end was cut by 9 bases, the J end by 5 bases, with 20 bases between. Germline lookup yields CDR1 SNHLY and CDR2 FYNNEI. The CDR3 nucleotides read TGTGCCAGTGACCCCGGAACAGGGTACCACGAGCAGTACTTC. The encoded protein is CASDPGTGYHEQYF.

The chain couples TRBV11-2 to TRBJ2-3; 8 bases map to TRBD2. V lost 5 bases to trimming and J lost 0 bases; unmatched junction nucleotides: 7. This CDR3 is 16 amino acids long. Germline assignment: CDR1 SGHAT and CDR2 FQNNGV. The chain's CDR3 is CASSLTGGASTDTQYF. CDR3 nucleotide sequence: TGTGCCAGCAGCCTAACCGGGGGGGCAAGCACAGATACGCAGTATTTT.

This rearrangement joins TRBV11-3 to TRBJ2-3; TRBD2 matches at 15 bases. This CDR3 comprises 17 residues. The ends lost 5 bases at V and 4 bases at J; junction bases unmatched: 7. CDR1 SGHNT and CDR2 YENEEA come from the germline V gene. Written as DNA, the CDR3 is TGTGCCAGCAGCCAGCGGACTAGCGGGGGGGCCCCAGATACGCAGTATTTT. Its translation: CASSQRTSGGAPDTQYF.

This clone was seen a handful of times. The V and J genes are TRBV6-6 and TRBJ2-2; unclear D gene. The CDR3 has 13 residues. Germline loops: CDR1 MNHNY, CDR2 SVGAGI (reference sequence). Trimming stripped 4 bases from V and 1 base from J, with 4 bases between. The CDR3 sequence is CASSLQNTGELFF. CDR3 DNA: TGTGCCAGCAGTTTACAGAACACCGGGGAGCTGTTTTTT.

This clone turned up a few times. This chain links TRBV4-2 with TRBJ2-7; the match to TRBD1 covers 7 bases. The CDR3 spans 14 residues. The ends lost 5 bases at V and 2 bases at J; junction bases unmatched: 6. Germline assignment: CDR1 LGHNA and CDR2 YNFKEQ. Here the CDR3 DNA reads TGTGCCAGCAGCTCGGGACAGCGGACCTACGAGCAGTACTTC. Protein: CASSSGQRTYEQYF.

This chain uses TRBV29-1 with TRBJ1-2; D is possibly TRBD1 (5 bases). Between the trimmed V and J ends, which lost 0 bases and 8 bases, there was a span of 16 bases. The CDR3 runs 14 residues. Germline loops: CDR1 SQVTM, CDR2 ANQGSEA. CDR3 sequence (DNA): TGCAGCGTTGAAGATCGAGCGCAGGGCCAGGGCTACACCTTC. It translates to CSVEDRAQGQGYTF.

This chain connects TRBV7-9 to TRBJ2-2; a possible D gene is TRBD2 (5 bases). The CDR3 is 14 amino acids. Germline V CDR1 and CDR2: SEHNR, FQNEAQ (reference sequence). V lost 6 bases, J lost 1 base, and 9 bases lay in between. In nucleotides, the CDR3 is TGTGCCAGCAGTTCGGGGAAGAACACCGGGGAGCTGTTTTTT. Translating gives CASSSGKNTGELFF.

In its sample, this clone was seen a few times. This sequence joins TRBV30 and TRBJ2-2; tentative D call: TRBD2 (6 bases). CDR1 is GTSNPN and CDR2 is SVGIG in the germline V gene (reference sequence). V was pared by 0 bases and J by 4 bases, with 12 bases between. The CDR3 is 15 residues long. CDR3 coding DNA: TGTGCCTGGAGTGTTAGCCGGGACTTCACCGGGGAGCTGTTTTTT. It codes for CAWSVSRDFTGELFF. The full variable domain, with the rest looked up from reference TRBV30 and TRBJ2-2, is SQTIHQWPATLVQPVGSPLSLECTVEGTSNPNLYWYRQAAGRGLQLLFYSVGIGQISSEVPQNLSASRPQDRQFILSSKKLLLSDSGFYLCAWSVSRDFTGELFFGEGSRLTVL.

V usage is TRBV19 and J usage is TRBJ1-6, with D possibly TRBD1 on 6 matching bases. CDR1 is LNHDA, CDR2 SQIVND, per germline (reference sequence). Trimming stripped 3 bases from V and 7 bases from J, with 10 bases between. The CDR3 extends over 14 amino acids. The CDR3 here is CASSIPGANSPLHF. The CDR3 DNA sequence: TGTGCCAGTAGTATCCCAGGGGCCAATTCACCCCTCCACTTT.

V is TRBV11-2 and J is TRBJ1-6, with D tentatively TRBD1 (6 bases). The CDR3 spans 15 residues. The germline V gene has CDR1 SGHAT and CDR2 FQNNGV. V lost 3 bases, J lost 1 base, and 7 bases lay in between. The CDR3 loop is CASSFRGSYNSPLHF. CDR3 bases: TGTGCCAGCAGCTTCAGGGGATCCTATAATTCACCCCTCCACTTT.

This clone was seen more than once but under ten times. This chain joins TRBV7-2 and TRBJ2-7, with 7 bases lining up with TRBD2. Trimming took 7 bases from V and 7 from J; bases not matched to a gene: 7. Germline CDR1 is SGHTA and CDR2 is FQGNSA. The CDR3 extends over 12 amino acids. As DNA, the CDR3 is TGTGCCAGCACCCCGGGGGGTGGAGAGCAGTACTTC. Encoded protein: CASTPGGGEQYF.